This TCR beta chain originates from a study of blood T cell repertoires in COVID-19. Turning to the study itself: Researchers got acute and convalescent COVID-19 samples from the United States, Italy and Spain.

As processed by the authors: Reference gene primer amplification gave estimated nucleated cell counts. Method: immunoSEQ multiplex PCR; TCRdb's copy keeps in-frame clones and lacks some. V, J and clone size reflect that table, while D and trimming were determined from the DNA. Of about 75,000 clones listed, around 83% were seen once; the top ten hold 20% to 25%. The V gene's germline CDR1 is LNHDA and CDR2 SQIVND (reference sequence). V shed 0 bases and J shed 6 bases, with 14 bases lying between them. The CDR3 has 15 residues. Sequenced sample: peripheral blood. The source is a woman aged 50 to 60 with acute or convalescent COVID-19. The rearrangement uses TRBV19 and TRBJ1-1, with D tentatively TRBD1 (6 bases). In DNA form, the CDR3 reads TGTGCCAGTAGTATAGAGGCCAGGGGCCTGGCTGAAGCTTTCTTT. Residues: CASSIEARGLAEAFF.